Listed below are T cell receptor beta chains from one sample, sequenced in a study of T cells in Graves' hyperthyroidism and ophthalmopathy. TCRdb redid the calling of the multiplex PCR reads with MiXCR, one entry per CDR3 protein. The sample shows about 560,000 distinct CDR3 sequences, roughly 15% of them seen only once. Material: blood. The source is a woman between 40 and 55 years old with Graves' hyperthyroidism. CDR3s include the opening cysteine and the closing phenylalanine or tryptophan. The order of the fields is D gene, V gene, J gene, clone size, CDR3 DNA, CDR3 protein. The D gene is left open where the match is weak. Size is omitted from some rows. Given values are once, few, many or a class for expanded clones.

D: TRBD1
V: TRBV28
J: TRBJ1-3
size: many
DNA: TGTGCCAGCAGTTCTCCGGGACAGAGCTCTGGAAACACCATATATTTT
CDR3: CASSSPGQSSGNTIYF

D: -
V: TRBV29-1
J: TRBJ2-7
size: once
DNA: TGCAGCGTTTGGACAGAACTAGCTGATAGCTCCTACGAGCAGTACTTC
CDR3: CSVWTELADSSYEQYF

D: TRBD1
V: TRBV12-5
J: TRBJ1-1
size: many
DNA: TGTGCTAGTGGTTTGGTACAAGGGGACAGGGGGTGCACTGAAGCTTTCTTT
CDR3: CASGLVQGDRGCTEAFF

D: -
V: TRBV29-1
J: TRBJ1-1
size: few
DNA: TGCAGCGGGGGTTCGAACACTGAAGCTTTCTTT
CDR3: CSGGSNTEAFF

D: -
V: TRBV5-1
J: TRBJ1-1
size: -
DNA: TGCGCCAGCAGCTTTTCAAACAGCAGCGCTAAGAGATGGACTGAAGCTTTCTTT
CDR3: CASSFSNSSAKRWTEAFF

D: TRBD1
V: TRBV6-1
J: TRBJ1-1
size: many
DNA: TGTGCCAGCAGTGGACAGGGCACTGAAGCTTTCTTT
CDR3: CASSGQGTEAFF

D: TRBD2
V: TRBV2
J: TRBJ2-1
size: many
DNA: TGTGCCAGCAGACTAGCGGGAGGGGCCTACAATGAGCAGTTCTTC
CDR3: CASRLAGGAYNEQFF

D: TRBD1
V: TRBV24-1
J: TRBJ1-1
size: many
DNA: TGTGCCACCAGTGATTTGCCGACAGGGTTGAACACTGAAGCTTTCTTT
CDR3: CATSDLPTGLNTEAFF

D: -
V: TRBV2
J: TRBJ1-2
size: -
DNA: TGTGCCAGCAGTACCCGTGACGGAGTGTATGGCTACACCTTC
CDR3: CASSTRDGVYGYTF

D: TRBD2
V: TRBV25-1
J: TRBJ2-1
size: -
DNA: TGTGCCAGCAGTGAAAAAATCGGGACTATCTATGAGCAGTTCTTC
CDR3: CASSEKIGTIYEQFF

D: -
V: TRBV19
J: TRBJ1-5
size: few
DNA: TGTGCCAGTAGTACAGGGAACTTGGGTCAGCCCCAGCATTTT
CDR3: CASSTGNLGQPQHF

D: -
V: TRBV28
J: TRBJ2-7
size: many
DNA: TGTGCCAGCAGTCCAGGCCGGAACGAGCAGTACTTC
CDR3: CASSPGRNEQYF

D: TRBD2
V: TRBV19
J: TRBJ2-1
size: -
DNA: TGTGCCAGTAGTATCGAGCGGGAGTTTGATGAGCAGTTCTTC
CDR3: CASSIEREFDEQFF

D: -
V: TRBV12-3/TRBV12-4
J: TRBJ1-2
size: -
DNA: TGTGCCAGCAGTTTAGCCGCCAGTTATGGCTACACCTTC
CDR3: CASSLAASYGYTF

D: -
V: TRBV5-1
J: TRBJ1-1
size: many
DNA: TGCGCCAGCACTCAGGACATGAACACTGAAGCTTTCTTT
CDR3: CASTQDMNTEAFF

D: TRBD1
V: TRBV5-1
J: TRBJ1-1
size: many
DNA: TGCGCCAGCAGCTTGGAAGGACAGGGGGCGCGGACTGAAGCTTTCTTT
CDR3: CASSLEGQGARTEAFF

D: -
V: TRBV2
J: TRBJ1-1
size: many
DNA: TGTGCCAGCAGTGGGCAAATCACTGAAGCTTTCTTT
CDR3: CASSGQITEAFF

D: -
V: TRBV29-1
J: TRBJ1-2
size: -
DNA: TGCAGCGTTGATTCGCATCAGACCTATGGCTACACCTTC
CDR3: CSVDSHQTYGYTF

D: -
V: TRBV5-4
J: TRBJ2-2
size: -
DNA: TGTGCCGCCAGCAAGGACGGGAGTTATACCGGGGAGCTGTTTTTT
CDR3: CAASKDGSYTGELFF

D: TRBD1
V: TRBV25-1
J: TRBJ2-7
size: -
DNA: TGTGCCAGCAGTGAAAGGGACAGGGGGCCATCAAGACTAGCGGTGAACGATTACGAGCAGTACTTC
CDR3: CASSERDRGPSRLAVNDYEQYF

D: -
V: TRBV3-1
J: TRBJ2-3
size: many
DNA: TGTGCCAGCAGCCAAGAGGGGGCCCTCACAGATACGCAGTATTTT
CDR3: CASSQEGALTDTQYF

D: -
V: TRBV28
J: TRBJ2-5
size: few
DNA: TGTGCAATACGGGTTTGGGAGACCCAGTACTTC
CDR3: CAIRVWETQYF

D: TRBD1
V: TRBV10-2
J: TRBJ1-5
size: few
DNA: TGCGCCAGCAGTGAGTCTAAGGAGACAGGGAGGGAATATAGCAATCAGCCCCAGCATTTT
CDR3: CASSESKETGREYSNQPQHF

D: -
V: TRBV19
J: TRBJ1-5
size: -
DNA: TGTGCCAGTAGCCGAGATTCACAGGGTTTTGGCAATCAGCCCCAGCATTTT
CDR3: CASSRDSQGFGNQPQHF

D: -
V: TRBV7-9
J: TRBJ1-1
size: few
DNA: TGTGCCAGCAGCTTAAGCAGGGAGAGCACTGAAGCTTTCTTT
CDR3: CASSLSRESTEAFF

D: -
V: TRBV3-1
J: TRBJ1-2
size: many
DNA: TGTGCCAGCAGCCTCGGGACGTTTGATGGCTACACCTTC
CDR3: CASSLGTFDGYTF